The sequence of this T cell receptor beta chain was determined in a study of OX40 agonist ivuxolimab in advanced cancers. Study in general: Hepatocellular carcinoma, melanoma, renal cell or head and neck cancer occurred in dose-escalation patients. Partial responses were recorded for three patients, including one with hepatocellular carcinoma and two with cutaneous melanoma.

The CDR3 spans 14 residues. Trimming pared 2 bases from V and 1 base from J, leaving 9 bases between. CDR1 is MNHEY, CDR2 SVGAGI, per germline. Here immunoSEQ multiplex PCR was the method, and the copy in TCRdb shows in-frame clones only, minus some. This sample has some 81,000 clones, with almost 85% found just once. This clone came up once. This sample comprised CD4+ or CD8+ T cells sorted from blood, obtained in a trial of the OX40 agonist ivuxolimab. The origin of this receptor is an adult with an advanced solid tumor such as melanoma, head and neck, liver or kidney cancer. The rearrangement uses TRBV6-5 and TRBJ2-7, with D uncertain. The DNA of the CDR3 is TGTGCCAGCAGTTACGCCGGGCTATCCTACGAGCAGTACTTC. Translated: CASSYAGLSYEQYF.